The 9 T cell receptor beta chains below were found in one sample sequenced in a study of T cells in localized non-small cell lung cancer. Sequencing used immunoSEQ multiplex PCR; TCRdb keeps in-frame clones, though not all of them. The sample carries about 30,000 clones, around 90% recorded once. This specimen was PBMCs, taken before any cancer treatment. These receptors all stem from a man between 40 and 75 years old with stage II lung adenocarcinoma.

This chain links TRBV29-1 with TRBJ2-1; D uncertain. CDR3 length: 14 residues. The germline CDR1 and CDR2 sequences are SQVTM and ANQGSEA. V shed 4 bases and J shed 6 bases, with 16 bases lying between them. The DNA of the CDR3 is TGCAGCGTTGGGGTAGTTTGGGGAAGCAATGAGCAGTTCTTC. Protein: CSVGVVWGSNEQFF.

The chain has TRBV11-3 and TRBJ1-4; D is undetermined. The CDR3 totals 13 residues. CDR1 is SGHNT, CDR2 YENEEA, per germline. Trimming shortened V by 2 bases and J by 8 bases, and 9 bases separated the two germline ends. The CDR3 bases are TGTGCCAGCAGCTTAAATCTAAGGGAAAAACTGTTTTTT. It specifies CASSLNLREKLFF.

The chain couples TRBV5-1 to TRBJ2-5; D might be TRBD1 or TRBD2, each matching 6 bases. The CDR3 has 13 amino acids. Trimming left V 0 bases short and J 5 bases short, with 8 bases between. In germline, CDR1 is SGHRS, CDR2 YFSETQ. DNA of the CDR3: TGCGCCAGCAGCTTGGGGAGGGGGGAGACCCAGTACTTC. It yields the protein CASSLGRGETQYF.

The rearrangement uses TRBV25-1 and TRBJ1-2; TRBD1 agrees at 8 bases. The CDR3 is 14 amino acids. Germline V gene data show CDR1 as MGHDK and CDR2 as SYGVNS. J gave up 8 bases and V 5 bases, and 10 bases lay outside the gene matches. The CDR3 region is CASSFPGQESGYTF. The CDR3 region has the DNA TGTGCCAGCAGTTTTCCGGGACAGGAAAGCGGCTACACCTTC.

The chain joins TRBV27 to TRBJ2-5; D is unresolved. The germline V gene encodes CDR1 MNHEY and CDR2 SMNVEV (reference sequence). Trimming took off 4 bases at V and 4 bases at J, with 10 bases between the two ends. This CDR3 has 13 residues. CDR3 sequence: CASSSNIGETQYF. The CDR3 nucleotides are TGTGCCAGCAGTTCCAATATAGGAGAGACCCAGTACTTC.

CDR3 sequence: CASSPSGVYNEQFF. DNA of the CDR3: TGTGCCAGCAGCCCGTCGGGAGTCTACAATGAGCAGTTCTTC. The chain joins TRBV9 to TRBJ2-1; D may be TRBD2 (6 bases). V was cut by 4 bases and J by 3 bases, with 11 bases left in between. From germline, CDR1 is SGDLS and CDR2 YYNGEE. This CDR3 has 14 residues.

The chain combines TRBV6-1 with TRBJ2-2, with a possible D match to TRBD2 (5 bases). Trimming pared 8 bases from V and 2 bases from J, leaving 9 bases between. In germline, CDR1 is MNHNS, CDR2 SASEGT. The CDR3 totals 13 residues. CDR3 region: CASDRGNTGELFF. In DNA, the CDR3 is TGTGCCAGCGATCGGGGAAACACCGGGGAGCTGTTTTTT.

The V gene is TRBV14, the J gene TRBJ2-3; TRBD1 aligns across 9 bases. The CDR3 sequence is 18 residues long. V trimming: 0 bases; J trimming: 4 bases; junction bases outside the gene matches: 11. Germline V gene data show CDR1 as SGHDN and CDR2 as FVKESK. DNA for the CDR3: TGTGCCAGCAGCCAAGAGGGACAGGGTCGACCCGCCCCAGATACGCAGTATTTT. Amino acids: CASSQEGQGRPAPDTQYF. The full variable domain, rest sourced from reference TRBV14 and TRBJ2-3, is EAGVTQFPSHSVIEKGQTVTLRCDPISGHDNLYWYRRVMGKEIKFLLHFVKESKQDESGMPNNRFLAERTGGTYSTLKVQPAELEDSGVYFCASSQEGQGRPAPDTQYFGPGTRLTVL.

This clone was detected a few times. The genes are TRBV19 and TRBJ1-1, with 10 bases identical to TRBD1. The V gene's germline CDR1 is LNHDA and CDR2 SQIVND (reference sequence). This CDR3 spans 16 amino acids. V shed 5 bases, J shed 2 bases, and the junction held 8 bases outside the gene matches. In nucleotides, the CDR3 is TGTGCCAGTAGTTTCTCCAGGACAGGGGGAAACACTGAAGCTTTCTTT. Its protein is CASSFSRTGGNTEAFF.